Listed below are T cell receptor beta chains from one sample, sequenced in a study of blood T cell repertoires in COVID-19. The assay was immunoSEQ multiplex PCR, and TCRdb's table has in-frame clones only and misses some. The repertoire holds around 270,000 clones, with 91% as singletons. The source material was peripheral blood. The source of these receptors is a young adult with COVID-19, enrolled during active disease. Each CDR3 is given with its conserved first and last residue. A clone size is listed for some rows: how often the clone was seen (once, few, many), or a class if it is expanded.

v_call	clone_size	j_call	cdr3_aa
TRBV27	.	TRBJ2-2	CASSTGTGGSAGELFF
TRBV7-8	.	TRBJ2-7	CASSAAAGQGYYEQYF
TRBV3-1/TRBV3-2	.	TRBJ2-1	CASSLTSGRDNEQFF
TRBV15	.	TRBJ2-1	CATSRERDYPIEQFF
TRBV27	.	TRBJ2-3	CASSHGLALFTDTQYF
TRBV2	.	TRBJ1-2	CASSGSANYGYTF
TRBV3-1/TRBV3-2	.	TRBJ1-2	CASSQVADYGYTF
TRBV5-1	.	TRBJ2-7	CASSLGGGGSYEQYF
TRBV15	.	TRBJ2-2	CATRHSANTGELFF
TRBV6-4	.	TRBJ2-3	CASSESEGTDTQYF
TRBV6-5	.	TRBJ1-1	CASRSGGANTEAFF
TRBV2	.	TRBJ2-2	CASSEQVLAGGELFF
TRBV28	once	TRBJ2-7	CAVLNTGTSGSSNYEQYF
TRBV5-1	few	TRBJ1-6	CASSLEGQGAGANSPLHF
TRBV7-2	.	TRBJ2-7	CASSSRLAGLGYEQYF
TRBV28	.	TRBJ2-5	CASSRQGVIETQYF
TRBV5-4	.	TRBJ2-3	CALGYGASGNTQYF
TRBV28	.	TRBJ2-7	CASSFRGGTSYEQYF
TRBV6-1	once	TRBJ2-7	CASSEALLVEQYF
TRBV5-1	.	TRBJ1-2	CASGTGPYYTF
TRBV9	.	TRBJ1-4	CASSADTGFGEKLFF
TRBV24-1	.	TRBJ2-1	CATSDSPGLAYINEQFF
TRBV5-1	.	TRBJ1-2	CASSQGGSFGYTF
TRBV18	.	TRBJ2-1	CASSPRTPTSGMYNEQFF
TRBV30	.	TRBJ2-1	CAWSPSRTSGRNNEQFF
TRBV7-8	.	TRBJ1-2	CASSPGGGSYGYTF
TRBV27	.	TRBJ1-1	CASSFWQGGEAFF
TRBV20-1	.	TRBJ2-7	CSASLGEGPNYEQYF
TRBV5-5	.	TRBJ1-5	CASSFGDMPNQPQHF
TRBV5-4	.	TRBJ2-5	CASSLPGQRMGETQYF
TRBV12-3/TRBV12-4	.	TRBJ1-2	CASSFFPSGYTF
TRBV18	.	TRBJ2-6	CASSPRNSGANVLTF
TRBV4-1	.	TRBJ2-3	CASSPHGLAGGTDTQYF